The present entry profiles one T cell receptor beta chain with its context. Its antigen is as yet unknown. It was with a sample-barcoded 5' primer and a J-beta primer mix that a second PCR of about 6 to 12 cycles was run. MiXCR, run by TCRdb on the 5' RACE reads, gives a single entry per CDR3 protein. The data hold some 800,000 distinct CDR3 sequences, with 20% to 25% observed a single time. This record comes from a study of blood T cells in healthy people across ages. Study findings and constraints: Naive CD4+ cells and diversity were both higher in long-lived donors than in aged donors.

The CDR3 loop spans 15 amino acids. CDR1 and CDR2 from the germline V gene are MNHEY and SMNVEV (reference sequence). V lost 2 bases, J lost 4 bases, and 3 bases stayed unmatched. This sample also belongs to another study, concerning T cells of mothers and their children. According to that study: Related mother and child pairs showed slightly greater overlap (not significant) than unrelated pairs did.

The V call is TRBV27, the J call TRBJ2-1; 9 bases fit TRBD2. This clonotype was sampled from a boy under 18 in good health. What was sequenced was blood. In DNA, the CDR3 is TGTGCCAGCAGTTTAACTAGCGGGTTATACAATGAGCAGTTCTTC. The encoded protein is CASSLTSGLYNEQFF.